Shown below are 22 T cell receptor beta chains from a single sample sequenced in a study of blood T cells in healthy people across ages. The second PCR ran roughly 6 to 11 cycles with a sample-barcoded 5' primer and J-beta primers. TCRdb fed the 5' RACE reads into MiXCR, producing one record per CDR3 protein. The data contain 1.5 million to 2 million distinct CDR3 sequences, roughly 27% of them seen just once; the ten biggest clones take up more than 6%. The material sequenced was blood. These receptors came from a woman under 40 in good health.

Remarks on this clonotype: A much larger clone lies a single base off, so this may be a read error. CDR3 loop: CASTPTKRGTQETQYF. DNA of the CDR3: TGTGCCAGCACACCAACCAAGAGGGGGACCCAAGAGACCCAGTACTTC. The chain is built from TRBV6-5 and TRBJ2-5, with D possibly matching TRBD1 (6 bases). V shed 7 bases and J shed 1 base, with 19 bases lying between them. The CDR3 covers 16 residues. CDR1 and CDR2 (germline): MNHEY, SVGAGI.

This sequence joins TRBV11-2 and TRBJ2-1; tentatively, D is TRBD1 (7 bases). With 0 bases removed from V and 3 bases from J, the gap between germline ends came to 12 bases. The CDR3 has 16 residues. Germline values: CDR1 SGHAT, CDR2 FQNNGV. DNA for the CDR3: TGTGCCAGCAGCTTAGATTGGAGGGGGCTCTACAATGAGCAGTTCTTC. Translation gives CASSLDWRGLYNEQFF.

The chain employs TRBV20-1 and TRBJ1-5; D gene uncertain. Trimming removed 6 bases from V and 4 bases from J, with 10 bases in between. The CDR3 extends over 12 amino acids. The germline V gene encodes CDR1 DFQATT and CDR2 SNEGSKA (reference sequence). The CDR3 DNA is TGCAGTGCACACAGAAATAATCAGCCCCAGCATTTT. Amino acids: CSAHRNNQPQHF.

This clonotype has at least ten counts. The chain employs TRBV28 and TRBJ2-1; 9 bases agree with TRBD2. Germline V gene data show CDR1 as MDHEN and CDR2 as SYDVKM. The CDR3 is made up of 17 amino acids. V lost 2 bases to trimming and J lost 1 base; unmatched junction nucleotides: 6. CDR3 loop: CASSLAGGPGSYNEQFF. Here the CDR3 DNA reads TGTGCCAGCAGTTTAGCGGGGGGGCCCGGTTCCTACAATGAGCAGTTCTTC.

This clonotype was observed many times. The chain links TRBV20-1 to TRBJ2-7; 10 nucleotides match TRBD2. The CDR3 is 13 amino acids. The V gene's germline CDR1 is DFQATT and CDR2 SNEGSKA (reference sequence). The trim removed 4 bases at V and 0 bases at J, leaving 0 bases unmatched. CDR3: CSATSGSSYEQYF. For the CDR3, the DNA is TGCAGTGCTACTAGCGGGAGCTCCTACGAGCAGTACTTC.

This clonotype has a handful of counts. The chain is built from TRBV6-6 and TRBJ2-3; tentative D call: TRBD1 (6 bases). Trimming removed 4 bases at V and 1 base at J, with 18 bases between. The germline gives CDR1 MNHNY, CDR2 SVGAGI (reference sequence). The CDR3 consists of 17 residues. This CDR3 reads CASSSPPQGRRTDTQYF. The CDR3 DNA follows: TGTGCCAGCAGTTCCCCCCCGCAGGGGCGACGCACAGATACGCAGTATTTT.

This clonotype occurred many times. The rearrangement joins TRBV12-3 or TRBV12-4 to TRBJ2-7, with 10 bases matching TRBD1. The CDR3 is made up of 13 amino acids. The V gene end was trimmed by 8 bases and the J gene end by 5 bases; junction bases not matched to a gene: 6. As DNA, the CDR3 is TGTGCCAGCCCCCCGGGACAGGGGAACGAGCAGTACTTC. Translation: CASPPGQGNEQYF.

This clonotype was picked up a small number of times. The V call is TRBV20-1, the J call TRBJ1-5; tentative D call: TRBD1 (5 bases). The CDR3 is made up of 15 amino acids. V lost 6 bases, J lost 3 bases, and 18 bases lay in between. Germline CDR1 reads DFQATT; CDR2 reads SNEGSKA (reference sequence). The CDR3 reads CSAADRGGYNQPQHF. DNA of the CDR3: TGCAGTGCAGCCGACAGAGGCGGTTACAATCAGCCCCAGCATTTT.

Turning to this clonotype: Given a much more abundant clone one base away, this may be a read error. The J gene is TRBJ2-1, the V gene TRBV7-8, with D perhaps being TRBD1 or TRBD2 (5 bases each). Germline CDR1 is SGHVS and CDR2 is FQNEAQ. The V end was cut by 4 bases, the J end by 3 bases, with 16 bases between. This CDR3 has 16 residues. CDR3 protein: CASSSPNGTVYNEQFF. The CDR3 DNA reads TGTGCCAGCAGCTCCCCTAACGGGACGGTCTACAATGAGCAGTTCTTC.

This clonotype was picked up a small number of times. The chain joins TRBV27 to TRBJ2-3; tentatively, D is TRBD2 (6 bases). Deletions cut 8 bases from V and 8 bases from J, with 17 bases between. Germline V lookup: CDR1 MNHEY, CDR2 SMNVEV (reference sequence). This CDR3 is built from 13 residues. CDR3 sequence reads: CASVGGRRVTQYF. The CDR3 DNA is TGTGCCAGCGTCGGGGGACGCCGGGTTACGCAGTATTTT.

This clonotype appeared a few times. The CDR3 sequence is CASSQEGINYNEQFF. CDR3 nucleotides: TGCGCCAGCAGCCAGGAGGGGATTAACTACAATGAGCAGTTCTTC. The chain joins TRBV5-1 to TRBJ2-1; maybe TRBD2 (6 bases). Trimming left V 4 bases short and J 3 bases short, with 14 bases between. Germline CDR1 and CDR2: SGHRS and YFSETQ. The CDR3 spans 15 residues. Combining the CDR3 with reference TRBV5-1 and TRBJ2-1 gives the whole variable domain KAGVTQTPRYLIKTRGQQVTLSCSPISGHRSVSWYQQTPGQGLQFLFEYFSETQRNKGNFPGRFSGRQFSNSRSEMNVSTLELGDSALYLCASSQEGINYNEQFFGPGTRLTVL.

This clonotype has ten or more counts. J is TRBJ2-3 and V is TRBV20-1; 7 nucleotides agree with TRBD1. The V gene's germline CDR1 is DFQATT and CDR2 SNEGSKA (reference sequence). The CDR3 extends over 13 amino acids. Trimming at V came to 5 bases and at J to 6 bases, leaving 8 bases not matched to a gene. As DNA, the CDR3 is TGCAGTGCTCGGACAGGAACAAGCGATACGCAGTATTTT. It translates to CSARTGTSDTQYF.

The chain joins TRBV20-1 to TRBJ1-5; the D is unclear. The CDR3 is 13 residues long. V lost 4 bases, J lost 7 bases, and 14 bases lay in between. CDR1 and CDR2 from the germline V gene are DFQATT and SNEGSKA (reference sequence). In DNA form, the CDR3 reads TGCAGTGCTACTATAGGGCGGGAACAGCCCCAGCATTTT. It codes for CSATIGREQPQHF.

On this clonotype itself: Compared with germline, one end of the junction differs, possibly owing to a read error. The V call is TRBV7-9, the J call TRBJ2-1, with D possibly TRBD2 on 5 matching bases. This CDR3 contains 13 residues. Germline lookup yields CDR1 SEHNR and CDR2 FQNEAQ (reference sequence). CDR3 sequence (DNA): TGTGCCAGCTCGGTAGTACGGGATAATGGGCAGTTCTTC. Its translation: CASSVVRDNGQFF.

The V call is TRBV10-3, the J call TRBJ1-1; the D is unclear. Trimming removed 2 bases at V and 5 bases at J, with 15 bases between. Germline values: CDR1 ENHRY, CDR2 SYGVKD. The CDR3 length is 15 residues. CDR3 sequence: CAISEPGGLATEAFF. CDR3 in DNA: TGTGCCATCAGTGAGCCCGGCGGGTTGGCAACTGAAGCTTTCTTT.

This rearrangement joins TRBV28 to TRBJ2-5, with D perhaps TRBD1 (5 bases). The CDR3 is 14 amino acids. From germline, CDR1 is MDHEN and CDR2 SYDVKM. V was shortened by 3 bases and J by 2 bases, with 10 bases between the two germline ends. CDR3 nucleotide sequence: TGTGCCAGCAGTTTCAGGGCAGCTCAAGAGACCCAGTACTTC. The encoded protein is CASSFRAAQETQYF.

This clonotype appeared a few times. V usage is TRBV6-2 or TRBV6-3 and J usage is TRBJ1-2; the D gene is possibly TRBD1 (6 bases). V dropped 5 bases and J dropped 0 bases, with 13 bases sitting between them. The CDR3 spans 15 residues. The germline V gene has CDR1 MNHEY and CDR2 SVGEGT. CDR3 DNA: TGTGCCAGCAGTAACGGACAGAGGACTAACTATGGCTACACCTTC. This encodes CASSNGQRTNYGYTF.

This clonotype was detected ten times or more. The chain has TRBV29-1 and TRBJ2-1; D may be TRBD2 (6 bases). The CDR3 is made up of 13 amino acids. With 4 bases removed from V and 5 bases from J, the gap between germline ends came to 12 bases. Germline V gene data show CDR1 as SQVTM and CDR2 as ANQGSEA. The CDR3 sequence: CSVVGTPDNEQFF. The CDR3 DNA sequence: TGCAGCGTTGTCGGGACTCCCGACAATGAGCAGTTCTTC.

The chain carries TRBV7-9 and TRBJ2-1; no definite D call. The V gene lost 0 bases and the J gene lost 5 bases, with 14 bases spanning the gap. The V gene's germline CDR1 is SEHNR and CDR2 FQNEAQ (reference sequence). The CDR3 totals 16 residues. As DNA, the CDR3 is TGTGCCAGCAGCTTAGCCTGGGCGACATCCCACAATGAGCAGTTCTTC. This encodes CASSLAWATSHNEQFF.

The chain has TRBV2 and TRBJ2-3; 13 bases agree with TRBD2. CDR3 size: 16 residues. The V gene end was trimmed by 6 bases and the J gene end by 5 bases; junction bases not matched to a gene: 8. The germline CDR1 and CDR2 sequences are SNHLY and FYNNEI. The CDR3 sequence is CASSGTSGAIQDTQYF. The CDR3 DNA sequence: TGTGCCAGCAGCGGGACTAGCGGGGCCATACAAGATACGCAGTATTTT.

This clonotype has more than one count but fewer than ten. J is TRBJ2-7 and V is TRBV28; D ambiguous. The CDR3 runs 15 residues. Germline values: CDR1 MDHEN, CDR2 SYDVKM. The ends were cut back, 10 bases at V and 4 bases at J, with 23 bases in the middle. The CDR3 reads CATRSWADKSYEQYF. In DNA form, the CDR3 reads TGTGCCACCCGTTCATGGGCAGACAAGTCGTACGAGCAGTACTTC.

J is TRBJ2-2 and V is TRBV15, with 9 bases identical to TRBD2. The CDR3 runs to 22 residues. Germline values: CDR1 LNHNV, CDR2 YYDKDF (reference sequence). The V gene end was trimmed by 5 bases and the J gene end by 5 bases; junction bases not matched to a gene: 27. CDR3 sequence: CATSRPPGARATREGGTGELFF. Here the CDR3 DNA reads TGTGCCACCAGCCGCCCTCCGGGGGCTCGCGCAACGCGGGAGGGTGGAACCGGGGAGCTGTTTTTT.